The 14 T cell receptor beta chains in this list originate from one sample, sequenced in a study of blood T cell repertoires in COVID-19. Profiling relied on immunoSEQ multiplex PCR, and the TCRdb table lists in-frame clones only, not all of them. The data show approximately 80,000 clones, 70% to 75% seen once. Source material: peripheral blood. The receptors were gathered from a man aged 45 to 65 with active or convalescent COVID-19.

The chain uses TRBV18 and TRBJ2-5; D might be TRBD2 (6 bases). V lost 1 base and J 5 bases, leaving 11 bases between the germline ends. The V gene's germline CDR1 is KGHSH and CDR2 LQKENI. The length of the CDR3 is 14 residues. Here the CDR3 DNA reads TGTGCCAGCTCACCACAGGATCGGGGGGAGACCCAGTACTTC. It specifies CASSPQDRGETQYF.

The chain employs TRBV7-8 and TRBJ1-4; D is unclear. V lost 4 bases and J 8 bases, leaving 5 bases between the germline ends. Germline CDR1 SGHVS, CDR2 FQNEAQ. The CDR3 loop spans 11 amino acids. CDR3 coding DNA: TGTGCCAGCAGCTCGCGCGAAAAACTGTTTTTT. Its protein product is CASSSREKLFF.

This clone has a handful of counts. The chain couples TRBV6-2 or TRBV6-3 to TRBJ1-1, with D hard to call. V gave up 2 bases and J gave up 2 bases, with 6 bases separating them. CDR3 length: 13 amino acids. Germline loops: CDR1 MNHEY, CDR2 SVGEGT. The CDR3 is CASSYLANTEAFF. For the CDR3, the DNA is TGTGCCAGCAGTTACCTGGCCAACACTGAAGCTTTCTTT.

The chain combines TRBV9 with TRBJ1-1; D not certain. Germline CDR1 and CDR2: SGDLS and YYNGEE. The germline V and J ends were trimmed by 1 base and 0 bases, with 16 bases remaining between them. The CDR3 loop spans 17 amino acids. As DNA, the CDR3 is TGTGCCAGCAGCGTATCGTCTGAGCAACCCGTGAACACTGAAGCTTTCTTT. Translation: CASSVSSEQPVNTEAFF.

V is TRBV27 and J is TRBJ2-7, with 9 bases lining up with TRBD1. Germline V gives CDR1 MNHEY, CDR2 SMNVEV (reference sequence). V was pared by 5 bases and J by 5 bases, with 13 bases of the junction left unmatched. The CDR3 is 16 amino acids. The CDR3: CASSLWSGQGVHEQYF. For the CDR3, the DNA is TGTGCCAGCAGTCTTTGGTCGGGACAGGGAGTCCACGAGCAGTACTTC.

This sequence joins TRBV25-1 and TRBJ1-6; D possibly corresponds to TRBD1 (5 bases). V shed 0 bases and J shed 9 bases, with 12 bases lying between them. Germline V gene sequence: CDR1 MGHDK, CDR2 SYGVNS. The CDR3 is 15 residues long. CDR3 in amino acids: CASSEYGGGGSPLHF. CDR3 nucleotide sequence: TGTGCCAGCAGTGAATATGGGGGAGGTGGTTCACCCCTCCACTTT.

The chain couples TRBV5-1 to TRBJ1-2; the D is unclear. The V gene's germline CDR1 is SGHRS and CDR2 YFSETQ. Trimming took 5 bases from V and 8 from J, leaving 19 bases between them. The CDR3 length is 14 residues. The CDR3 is CASSPDGEREGYTF. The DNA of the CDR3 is TGCGCCAGCAGTCCGGACGGGGAGCGAGAGGGCTACACCTTC. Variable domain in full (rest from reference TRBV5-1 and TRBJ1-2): KAGVTQTPRYLIKTRGQQVTLSCSPISGHRSVSWYQQTPGQGLQFLFEYFSETQRNKGNFPGRFSGRQFSNSRSEMNVSTLELGDSALYLCASSPDGEREGYTFGSGTRLTVV.

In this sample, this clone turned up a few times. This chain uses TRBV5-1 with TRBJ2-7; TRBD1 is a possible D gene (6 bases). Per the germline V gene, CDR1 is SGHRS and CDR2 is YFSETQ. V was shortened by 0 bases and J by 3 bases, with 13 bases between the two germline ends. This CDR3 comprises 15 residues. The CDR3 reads CASSLGQGPFYEQYF. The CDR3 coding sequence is TGCGCCAGCAGCTTGGGGCAGGGGCCTTTCTACGAGCAGTACTTC. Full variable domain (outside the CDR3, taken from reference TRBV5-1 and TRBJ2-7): KAGVTQTPRYLIKTRGQQVTLSCSPISGHRSVSWYQQTPGQGLQFLFEYFSETQRNKGNFPGRFSGRQFSNSRSEMNVSTLELGDSALYLCASSLGQGPFYEQYFGPGTRLTVT.

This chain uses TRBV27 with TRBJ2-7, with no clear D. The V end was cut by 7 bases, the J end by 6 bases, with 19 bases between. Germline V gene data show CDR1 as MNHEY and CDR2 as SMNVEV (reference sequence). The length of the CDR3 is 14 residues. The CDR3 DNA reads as TGTGCCAGCACCCCTTCGTGGGCCTCCGGCGAGCAGTACTTC. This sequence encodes CASTPSWASGEQYF.

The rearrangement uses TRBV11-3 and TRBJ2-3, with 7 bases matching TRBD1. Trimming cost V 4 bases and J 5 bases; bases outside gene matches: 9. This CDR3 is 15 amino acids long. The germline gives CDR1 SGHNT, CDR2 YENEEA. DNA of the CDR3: TGTGCCAGCAGCTCCACGACAGGGTGGGGAGATACGCAGTATTTT. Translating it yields CASSSTTGWGDTQYF.

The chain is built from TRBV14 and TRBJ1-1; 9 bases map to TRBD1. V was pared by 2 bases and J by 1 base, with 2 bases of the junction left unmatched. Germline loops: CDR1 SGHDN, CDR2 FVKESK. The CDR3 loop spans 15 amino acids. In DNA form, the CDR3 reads TGTGCCAGCAGCCAACTGGGACAGGGGAACACTGAAGCTTTCTTT. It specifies CASSQLGQGNTEAFF. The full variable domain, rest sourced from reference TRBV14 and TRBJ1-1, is EAGVTQFPSHSVIEKGQTVTLRCDPISGHDNLYWYRRVMGKEIKFLLHFVKESKQDESGMPNNRFLAERTGGTYSTLKVQPAELEDSGVYFCASSQLGQGNTEAFFGQGTRLTVV.

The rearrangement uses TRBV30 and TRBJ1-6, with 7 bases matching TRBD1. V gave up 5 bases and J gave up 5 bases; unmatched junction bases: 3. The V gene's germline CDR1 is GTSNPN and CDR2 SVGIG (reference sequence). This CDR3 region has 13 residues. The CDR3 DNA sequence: TGTGCCTGGGGCAGGGGGAATAATTCACCCCTCCACTTT. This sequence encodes CAWGRGNNSPLHF.

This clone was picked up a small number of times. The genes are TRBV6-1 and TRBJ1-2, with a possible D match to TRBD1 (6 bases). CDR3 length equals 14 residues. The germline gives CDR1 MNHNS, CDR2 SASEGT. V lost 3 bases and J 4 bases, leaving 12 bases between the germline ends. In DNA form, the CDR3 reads TGTGCCAGCAGTGACAGGGGACACTTCTATGGCTACACCTTC. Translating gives CASSDRGHFYGYTF.

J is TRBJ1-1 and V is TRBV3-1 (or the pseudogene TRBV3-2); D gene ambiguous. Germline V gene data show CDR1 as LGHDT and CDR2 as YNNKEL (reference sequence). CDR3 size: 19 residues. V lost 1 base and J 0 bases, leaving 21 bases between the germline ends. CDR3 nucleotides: TGTGCCAGCAGCCAAGCGGTTGCAGAGGGATTCTTGATGAACACTGAAGCTTTCTTT. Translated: CASSQAVAEGFLMNTEAFF.